This TCR beta chain was profiled in a study of shared clonotypes between healthy human individuals. Overall study: Ranging from 18 to 49 in age, donors were two women and a few men. The study used three CD4 naive, three CD4 memory, two CD8 naive and one CD8 memory plate per donor.

Study processing details: Junction-only immunoSEQ data arrived without quality scores, meaning filtering differed. The data were produced by immunoSEQ multiplex PCR, yet TCRdb's version contains in-frame clones alone and is incomplete. The V and J calls and the clone size are those of that table, but D and trimming were determined from the DNA. This sample has nearly 600,000 clones, with 95% to 96% found just once. Germline V lookup: CDR1 MNHNS, CDR2 SASEGT. The junction had 20 bases not matched to a gene; V was cut back by 6 bases and J by 4 bases. The CDR3 loop spans 19 amino acids. It was CD45RO-negative cells, positively selected for CCR7, that made up naive CD8 cells, with terminally differentiated effector memory CD45RA+ cells excluded.

The chain couples TRBV6-1 to TRBJ2-1; 8 positions match TRBD2. Sequenced sample: naive CD8+ T cells sorted from blood. This clonotype was sampled from a woman between 25 and 40 years old in good health. CDR3 sequence (DNA): TGTGCCAGCAGCGAATATTCCCGCGGGGGGACTTCGTTTTACAATGAGCAGTTCTTC. This codes for CASSEYSRGGTSFYNEQFF.